A selection of T cell receptor beta chains follows, all from one sample in a study of breast tumors, draining lymph nodes, adjacent tissues. MiXCR, applied by TCRdb to the multiplex PCR reads, yields one record per CDR3 protein. Here the sample spans about 180,000 distinct CDR3 sequences, roughly a third being singletons. Sequencing was performed on axillary lymph node tissue. The receptors stem from a female donor with breast cancer. Some clones in this sample may be carry-over from other donors' samples. CDR3s include the opening cysteine and the closing phenylalanine or tryptophan. Each record gives: clone size, CDR3 length, J gene, V gene, D gene, CDR3 protein, CDR3 DNA. The D gene is left open where the match is weak. Clone size is given for some rows only: seen once, a few or many times, or a class if the clone is expanded.

>.|15|TRBJ1-2|TRBV6-4|.
CASSQFDPPHNGYTF
TGTGCCAGCAGTCAATTCGACCCTCCTCACAATGGCTACACCTTC
>many|16|TRBJ1-6|TRBV13|TRBD1
CASRNQEGTVNSPLHF
TGTGCCAGCAGAAATCAAGAGGGGACAGTAAATTCACCCCTCCACTTT
>many|13|TRBJ2-5|TRBV7-2|.
CASSLLVSETQYF
TGTGCCAGCAGCTTACTTGTAAGCGAGACCCAGTACTTC
>once|13|TRBJ1-4|TRBV12-3/TRBV12-4|.
CASSLGGSEKLFF
TGTGCCAGCAGTTTGGGGGGGAGCGAAAAACTGTTTTTT
>.|22|TRBJ2-6|TRBV11-2|TRBD1
CASSLDSSRDRGLNSGANVLTF
TGTGCCAGCAGCTTAGATTCGTCCAGGGACAGGGGACTGAACTCTGGGGCCAACGTCCTGACTTTC
>.|14|TRBJ1-6|TRBV4-2|TRBD1
CASSQSAGQSPLHF
TGTGCCAGCAGCCAGTCAGCGGGACAGTCACCCCTCCACTTT
>many|15|TRBJ1-6|TRBV18|.
CASSPPDRHNSPLHF
TGTGCCAGCTCACCACCGGACAGACATAATTCACCCCTCCACTTT
>many|14|TRBJ1-2|TRBV7-3|.
CASSWGANGEGYTF
TGTGCCAGCAGTTGGGGGGCAAATGGGGAAGGCTACACCTTC
>many|15|TRBJ2-1|TRBV15|TRBD2
CATSRVGGSRDEQFF
TGTGCCACCAGCAGGGTGGGGGGGTCCCGGGATGAGCAGTTCTTC
>many|16|TRBJ1-2|TRBV7-3|TRBD1
CASSLAGTGGDYGYTF
TGTGCCAGCAGCTTAGCCGGGACAGGGGGAGACTATGGCTACACCTTC
>many|15|TRBJ2-3|TRBV10-2|TRBD2
CASSISSGGVHTQYF
TGCGCCAGCAGTATATCTAGCGGGGGAGTTCATACGCAGTATTTT
>many|17|TRBJ2-7|TRBV3-1|.
CASSQPEGGTHSYEQYF
TGTGCCAGCAGCCAACCGGAAGGCGGGACACACTCCTACGAGCAGTACTTC
>many|15|TRBJ2-5|TRBV5-1|TRBD2
CASSFSGGAEETQYF
TGCGCCAGCAGCTTTAGCGGGGGGGCCGAAGAGACCCAGTACTTC
>many|17|TRBJ2-5|TRBV19|TRBD2
CASSIVPSGLSQETQYF
TGTGCCAGTAGTATAGTGCCTAGCGGGCTGAGCCAAGAGACCCAGTACTTC
>many|18|TRBJ2-7|TRBV11-2|TRBD2
CASSLGYVYAGGGYEQYF
TGTGCCAGCAGCTTAGGATATGTGTATGCGGGAGGGGGGTACGAGCAGTACTTC
>many|12|TRBJ2-7|TRBV6-5|.
CASSYGASEQYF
TGTGCCAGCAGTTACGGAGCTTCCGAGCAATACTTC
>.|16|TRBJ1-6|TRBV9|TRBD1
CASSGGQGASNSPLHF
TGTGCCAGCAGCGGGGGACAGGGGGCGTCTAATTCACCCCTCCACTTT
>.|14|TRBJ1-1|TRBV18|TRBD1
CASSLGQGLTEAFF
TGTGCCAGCTCGCTGGGACAGGGACTTACTGAAGCTTTCTTT
>once|17|TRBJ2-1|TRBV19|.
CASSMVNLGLYPDEQLF
TGTGCCAGTAGTATGGTCAACCTCGGTCTCTATCCAGATGAGCAGCTCTTC
>.|13|TRBJ2-7|TRBV27|.
CASSAFASYEQYF
TGTGCCAGCAGTGCGTTTGCGAGCTACGAGCAGTACTTC
>many|14|TRBJ1-4|TRBV7-9|.
CASSQGKTNEKLFF
TGTGCCAGCAGCCAAGGGAAAACTAATGAAAAACTGTTTTTT
>.|14|TRBJ1-1|TRBV20-1|TRBD1
CSDRTGGMNTEAFF
TGCAGTGACCGGACAGGGGGTATGAACACTGAAGCTTTCTTT
>many|15|TRBJ1-5|TRBV19|.
CASSIMGSGNQPQHF
TGTGCCAGTAGTATAATGGGGTCGGGCAATCAGCCCCAGCATTTT
>many|12|TRBJ1-2|TRBV6-1|.
CASSEAGDGYTF
TGTGCCAGCAGTGAAGCTGGGGATGGCTACACCTTC
>many|21|TRBJ1-6|TRBV7-2|.
CASSLNAAYRVVGSYNSPLHF
TGTGCCAGCAGCTTAAATGCCGCCTACAGGGTTGTGGGGTCCTATAATTCACCCCTCCACTTT
>many|15|TRBJ1-4|TRBV5-1|TRBD1
CASSRQGSTNEKLFF
TGCGCCAGCAGCAGACAGGGATCCACTAATGAAAAACTGTTTTTT
>many|16|TRBJ2-5|TRBV12-3/TRBV12-4|.
CASSLGRISSQETQYF
TGTGCCAGCAGTTTAGGTCGTATCTCCAGCCAAGAGACCCAGTACTTC
>many|14|TRBJ1-2|TRBV11-2|.
CASSLGFGVYGYTF
TGTGCCAGCAGCTTAGGATTCGGGGTCTATGGCTACACCTTC
>many|12|TRBJ2-7|TRBV10-1|TRBD2
CASSDAGDEQYF
TGCGCCAGCAGTGACGCGGGGGACGAGCAGTACTTC
>few|15|TRBJ2-3|TRBV6-2/TRBV6-3|TRBD2
CASRHWDYRTDTQYF
TGTGCCAGCAGGCACTGGGACTACCGAACAGATACGCAGTATTTT
>.|16|TRBJ2-1|TRBV12-3/TRBV12-4|TRBD2
CASSDRGGASYNEQFF
TGTGCCAGCAGTGACCGGGGGGGGGCCTCCTACAATGAGCAGTTCTTC
>many|17|TRBJ2-3|TRBV4-2|.
CASSQDGAGSSTDTQYF
TGTGCCAGCAGCCAAGATGGGGCGGGATCTAGCACAGATACGCAGTATTTT
>many|14|TRBJ2-3|TRBV7-2|TRBD1
CASSSGQSTDTQYF
TGTGCCAGCAGCTCGGGACAGTCCACAGATACGCAGTATTTT